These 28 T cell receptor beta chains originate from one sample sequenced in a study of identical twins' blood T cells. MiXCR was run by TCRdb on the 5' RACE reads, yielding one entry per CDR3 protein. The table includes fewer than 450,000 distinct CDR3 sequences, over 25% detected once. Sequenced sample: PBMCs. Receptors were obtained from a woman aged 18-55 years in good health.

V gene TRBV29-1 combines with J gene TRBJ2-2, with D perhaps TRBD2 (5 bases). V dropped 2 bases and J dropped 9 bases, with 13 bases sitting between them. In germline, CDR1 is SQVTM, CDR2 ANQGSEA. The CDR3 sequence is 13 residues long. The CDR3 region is CSVEMAAGRELFF. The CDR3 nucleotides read TGCAGCGTTGAAATGGCGGCGGGCAGGGAGCTGTTTTTT.

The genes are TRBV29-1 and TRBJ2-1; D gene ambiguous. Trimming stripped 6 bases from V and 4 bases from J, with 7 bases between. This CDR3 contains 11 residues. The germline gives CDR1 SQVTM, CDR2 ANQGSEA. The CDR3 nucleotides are TGCAGCGTCCATCTTTACAATGAGCAGTTCTTC. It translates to CSVHLYNEQFF.

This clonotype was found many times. The CDR3 region has the DNA TGTGCCAGCAGCCGGGCTGCCGGACAGGGTAGTTCTGAAGCTTTCTTT. Translation: CASSRAAGQGSSEAFF. The chain combines TRBV3-1 with TRBJ1-1, with 8 bases fitting TRBD1. Germline assignment: CDR1 LGHDT and CDR2 YNNKEL (reference sequence). J was trimmed by 6 bases and V by 4 bases; bases with no gene match: 13. CDR3 length: 16 amino acids.

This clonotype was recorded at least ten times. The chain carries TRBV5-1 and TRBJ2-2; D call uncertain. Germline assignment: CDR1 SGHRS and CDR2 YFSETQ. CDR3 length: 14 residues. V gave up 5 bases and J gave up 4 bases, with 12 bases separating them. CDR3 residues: CASRHESFTGELFF. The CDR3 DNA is TGCGCCAGCAGACACGAGTCCTTCACCGGGGAGCTGTTTTTT.

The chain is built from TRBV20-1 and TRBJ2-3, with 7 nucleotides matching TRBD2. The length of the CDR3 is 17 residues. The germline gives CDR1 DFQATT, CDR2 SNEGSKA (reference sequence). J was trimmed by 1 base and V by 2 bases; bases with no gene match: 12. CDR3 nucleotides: TGCAGTGCTAGACCCCCGGCGGCGGGAGAAGGCACAGATACGCAGTATTTT. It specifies CSARPPAAGEGTDTQYF.

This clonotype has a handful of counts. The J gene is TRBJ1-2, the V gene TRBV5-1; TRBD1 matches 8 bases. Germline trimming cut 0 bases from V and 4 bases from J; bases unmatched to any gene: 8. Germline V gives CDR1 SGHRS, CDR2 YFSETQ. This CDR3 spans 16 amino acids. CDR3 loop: CASSLEGTGQVYGYTF. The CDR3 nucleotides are TGCGCCAGCAGCTTGGAGGGAACGGGACAGGTCTATGGCTACACCTTC.

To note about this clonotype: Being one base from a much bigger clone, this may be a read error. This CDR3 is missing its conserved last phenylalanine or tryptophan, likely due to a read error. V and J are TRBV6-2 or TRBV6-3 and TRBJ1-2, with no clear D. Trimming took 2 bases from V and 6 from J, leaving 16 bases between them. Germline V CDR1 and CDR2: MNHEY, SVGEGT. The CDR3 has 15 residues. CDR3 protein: CASSYGRYLAHGYTL. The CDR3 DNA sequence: TGTGCCAGCAGTTACGGAAGGTACCTTGCCCATGGCTACACCCTC.

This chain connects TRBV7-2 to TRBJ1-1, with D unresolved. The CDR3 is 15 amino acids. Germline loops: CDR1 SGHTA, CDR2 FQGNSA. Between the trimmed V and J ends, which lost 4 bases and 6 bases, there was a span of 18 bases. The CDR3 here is CASSSKGPGAPEAFF. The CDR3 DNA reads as TGTGCCAGCAGCTCCAAAGGGCCCGGAGCTCCTGAAGCTTTCTTT.

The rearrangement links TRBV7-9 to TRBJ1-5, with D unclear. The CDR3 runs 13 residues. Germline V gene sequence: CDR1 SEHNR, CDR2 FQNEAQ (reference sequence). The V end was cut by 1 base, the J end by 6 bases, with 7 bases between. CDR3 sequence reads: CASSLDPGQPQHF. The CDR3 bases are TGTGCCAGCAGCTTAGACCCTGGTCAGCCCCAGCATTTT. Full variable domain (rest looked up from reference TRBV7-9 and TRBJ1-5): DTGVSQNPRHKITKRGQNVTFRCDPISEHNRLYWYRQTLGQGPEFLTYFQNEAQLEKSRLLSDRFSAERPKGSFSTLEIQRTEQGDSAMYLCASSLDPGQPQHFGDGTRLSIL.

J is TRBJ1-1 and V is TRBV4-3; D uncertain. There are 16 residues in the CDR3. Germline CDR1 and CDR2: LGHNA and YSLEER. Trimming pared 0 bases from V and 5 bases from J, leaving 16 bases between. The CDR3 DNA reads TGCGCCAGCAGCCAAGACTACTCTTTTCAAGGGACTGAAGCTTTCTTT. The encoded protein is CASSQDYSFQGTEAFF.

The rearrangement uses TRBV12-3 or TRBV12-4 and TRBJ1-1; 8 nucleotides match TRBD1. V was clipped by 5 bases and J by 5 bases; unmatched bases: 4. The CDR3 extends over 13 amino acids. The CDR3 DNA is TGTGCCAGCAGTGGGACAGGCTGGACTGAAGCTTTCTTT. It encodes CASSGTGWTEAFF.

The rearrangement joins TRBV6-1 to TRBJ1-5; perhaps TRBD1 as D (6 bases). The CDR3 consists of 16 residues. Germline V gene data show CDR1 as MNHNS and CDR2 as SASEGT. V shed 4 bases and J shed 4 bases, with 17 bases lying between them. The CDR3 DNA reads TGTGCCAGCAGTGTCAGGGTTGGGACACGAAATCAGCCCCAGCATTTT. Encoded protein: CASSVRVGTRNQPQHF.

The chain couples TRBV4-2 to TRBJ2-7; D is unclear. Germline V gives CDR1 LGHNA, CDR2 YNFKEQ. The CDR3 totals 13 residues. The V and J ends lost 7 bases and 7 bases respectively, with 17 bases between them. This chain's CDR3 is CASNPPDLEEQYF. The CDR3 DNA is TGTGCCAGCAACCCACCCGACCTAGAAGAGCAGTACTTC.

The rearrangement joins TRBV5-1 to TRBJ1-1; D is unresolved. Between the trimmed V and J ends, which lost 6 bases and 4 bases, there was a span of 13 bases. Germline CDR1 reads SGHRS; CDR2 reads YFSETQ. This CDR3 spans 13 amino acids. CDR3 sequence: CASTLPAGTEAFF. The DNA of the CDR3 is TGCGCCAGCACCCTACCGGCCGGCACTGAAGCTTTCTTT. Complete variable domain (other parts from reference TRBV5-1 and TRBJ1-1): KAGVTQTPRYLIKTRGQQVTLSCSPISGHRSVSWYQQTPGQGLQFLFEYFSETQRNKGNFPGRFSGRQFSNSRSEMNVSTLELGDSALYLCASTLPAGTEAFFGQGTRLTVV.

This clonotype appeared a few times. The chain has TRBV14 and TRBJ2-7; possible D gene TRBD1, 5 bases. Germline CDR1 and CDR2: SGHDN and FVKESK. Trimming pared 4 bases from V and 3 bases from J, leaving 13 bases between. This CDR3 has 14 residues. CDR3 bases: TGTGCCAGCAGCCGGCAGGGTTCGGGCTACGAGCAGTACTTC. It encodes CASSRQGSGYEQYF.

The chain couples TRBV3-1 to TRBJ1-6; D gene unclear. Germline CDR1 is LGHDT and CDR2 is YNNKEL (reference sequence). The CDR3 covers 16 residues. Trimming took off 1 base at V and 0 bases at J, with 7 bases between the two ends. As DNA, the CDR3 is TGTGCCAGCAGCCAAGGGCATAGCTCCTATAATTCACCCCTCCACTTT. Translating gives CASSQGHSSYNSPLHF.

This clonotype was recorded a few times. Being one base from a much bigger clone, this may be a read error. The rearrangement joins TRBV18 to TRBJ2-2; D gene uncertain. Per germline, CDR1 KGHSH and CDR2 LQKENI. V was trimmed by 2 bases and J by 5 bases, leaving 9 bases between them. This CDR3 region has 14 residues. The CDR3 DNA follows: TGTGCCAGCTCACCATCGTACAGAACCGGGGAGCTGTTTTTT. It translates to CASSPSYRTGELFF.

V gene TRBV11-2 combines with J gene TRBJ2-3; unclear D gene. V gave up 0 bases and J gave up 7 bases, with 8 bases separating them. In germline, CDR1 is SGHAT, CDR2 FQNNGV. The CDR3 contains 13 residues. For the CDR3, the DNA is TGTGCCAGCAGCTTAGAACCCCGAAATACGCAGTATTTT. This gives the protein CASSLEPRNTQYF.

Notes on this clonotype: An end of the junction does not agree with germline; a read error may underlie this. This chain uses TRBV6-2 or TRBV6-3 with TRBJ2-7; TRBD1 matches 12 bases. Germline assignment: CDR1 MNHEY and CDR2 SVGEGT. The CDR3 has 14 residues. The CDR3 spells CASSYGTGGYEKYF. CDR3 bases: TGTGCCAGCAGTTACGGGACAGGGGGCTACGAGAAGTACTTC.

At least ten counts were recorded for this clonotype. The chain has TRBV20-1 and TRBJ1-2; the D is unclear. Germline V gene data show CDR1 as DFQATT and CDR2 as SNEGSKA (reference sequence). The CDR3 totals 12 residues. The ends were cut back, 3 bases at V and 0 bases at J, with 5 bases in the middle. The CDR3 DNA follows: TGCAGTGCTAGCACGGCTAACTATGGCTACACCTTC. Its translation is CSASTANYGYTF.

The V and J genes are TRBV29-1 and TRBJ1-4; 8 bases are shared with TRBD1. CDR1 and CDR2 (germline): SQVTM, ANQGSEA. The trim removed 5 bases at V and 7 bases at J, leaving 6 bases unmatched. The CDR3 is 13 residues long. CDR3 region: CSVLQGVGEKLFF. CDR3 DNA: TGCAGCGTTCTACAGGGGGTTGGTGAAAAACTGTTTTTT.

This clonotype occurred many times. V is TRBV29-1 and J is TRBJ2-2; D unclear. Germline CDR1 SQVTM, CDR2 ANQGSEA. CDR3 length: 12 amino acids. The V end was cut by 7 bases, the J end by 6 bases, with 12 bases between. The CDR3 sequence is CSAPTTAGELFF. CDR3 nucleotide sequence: TGCAGCGCCCCCACTACGGCCGGGGAGCTGTTTTTT.

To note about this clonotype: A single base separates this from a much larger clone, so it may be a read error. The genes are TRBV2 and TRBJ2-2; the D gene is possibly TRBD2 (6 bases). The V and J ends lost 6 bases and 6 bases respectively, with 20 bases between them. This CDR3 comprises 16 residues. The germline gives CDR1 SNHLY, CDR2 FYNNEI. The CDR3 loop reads CASRKRTGGKAGELFF. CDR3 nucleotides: TGTGCCAGCAGGAAACGGACTGGCGGGAAGGCCGGGGAGCTGTTTTTT.

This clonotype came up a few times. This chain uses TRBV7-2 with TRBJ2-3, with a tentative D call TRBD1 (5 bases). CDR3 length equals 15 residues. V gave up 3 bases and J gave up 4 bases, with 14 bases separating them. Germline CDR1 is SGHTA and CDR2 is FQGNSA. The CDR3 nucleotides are TGTGCCAGCAGCTTCTCAGGGTTGAGTTCAGATACGCAGTATTTT. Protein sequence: CASSFSGLSSDTQYF.

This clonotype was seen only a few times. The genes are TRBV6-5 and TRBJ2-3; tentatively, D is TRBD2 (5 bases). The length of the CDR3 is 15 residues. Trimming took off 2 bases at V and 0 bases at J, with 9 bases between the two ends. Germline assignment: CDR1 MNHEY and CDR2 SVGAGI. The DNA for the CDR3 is TGTGCCAGCAGTTACGGGAGTACTAGCACAGATACGCAGTATTTT. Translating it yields CASSYGSTSTDTQYF.

The CDR3 sequence: CSATSGELDNEQFF. CDR3 nucleotides: TGCAGTGCAACTAGCGGGGAACTCGACAATGAGCAGTTCTTC. The V call is TRBV20-1, the J call TRBJ2-1; 10 bases match TRBD2. Germline values: CDR1 DFQATT, CDR2 SNEGSKA (reference sequence). V lost 6 bases, J lost 5 bases, and 7 bases stayed unmatched. The CDR3 runs 14 residues.

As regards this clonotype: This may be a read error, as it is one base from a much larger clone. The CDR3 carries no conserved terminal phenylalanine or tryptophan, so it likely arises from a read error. DNA of the CDR3: TGCAGTGCTACCATGACAACTAACTATGGCTACACCCTC. Its protein product is CSATMTTNYGYTL. The V and J genes are TRBV20-1 and TRBJ1-2, with no clear D. The ends were cut back, 4 bases at V and 0 bases at J, with 9 bases in the middle. This CDR3 spans 13 amino acids. Germline CDR1 DFQATT, CDR2 SNEGSKA (reference sequence).

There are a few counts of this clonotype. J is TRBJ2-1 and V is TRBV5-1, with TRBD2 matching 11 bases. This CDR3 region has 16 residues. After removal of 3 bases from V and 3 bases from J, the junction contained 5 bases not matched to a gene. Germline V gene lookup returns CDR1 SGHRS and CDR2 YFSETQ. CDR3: CASSSLTSGGYNEQFF. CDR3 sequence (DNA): TGCGCCAGCAGCTCGTTAACTAGCGGGGGCTACAATGAGCAGTTCTTC.